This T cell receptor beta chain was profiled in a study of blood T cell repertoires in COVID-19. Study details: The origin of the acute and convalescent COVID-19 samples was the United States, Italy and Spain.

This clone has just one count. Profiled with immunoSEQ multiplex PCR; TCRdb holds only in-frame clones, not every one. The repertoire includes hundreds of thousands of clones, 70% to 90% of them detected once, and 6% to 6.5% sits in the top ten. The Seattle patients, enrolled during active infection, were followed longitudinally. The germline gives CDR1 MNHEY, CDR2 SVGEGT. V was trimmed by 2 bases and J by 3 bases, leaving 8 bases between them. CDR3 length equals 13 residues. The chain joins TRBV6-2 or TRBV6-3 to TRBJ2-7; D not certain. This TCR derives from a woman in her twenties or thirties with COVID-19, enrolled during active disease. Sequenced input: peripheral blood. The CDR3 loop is CASSYGPLYEQYV. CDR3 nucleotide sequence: TGTGCCAGCAGTTACGGGCCCCTCTACGAGCAGTACGTC.